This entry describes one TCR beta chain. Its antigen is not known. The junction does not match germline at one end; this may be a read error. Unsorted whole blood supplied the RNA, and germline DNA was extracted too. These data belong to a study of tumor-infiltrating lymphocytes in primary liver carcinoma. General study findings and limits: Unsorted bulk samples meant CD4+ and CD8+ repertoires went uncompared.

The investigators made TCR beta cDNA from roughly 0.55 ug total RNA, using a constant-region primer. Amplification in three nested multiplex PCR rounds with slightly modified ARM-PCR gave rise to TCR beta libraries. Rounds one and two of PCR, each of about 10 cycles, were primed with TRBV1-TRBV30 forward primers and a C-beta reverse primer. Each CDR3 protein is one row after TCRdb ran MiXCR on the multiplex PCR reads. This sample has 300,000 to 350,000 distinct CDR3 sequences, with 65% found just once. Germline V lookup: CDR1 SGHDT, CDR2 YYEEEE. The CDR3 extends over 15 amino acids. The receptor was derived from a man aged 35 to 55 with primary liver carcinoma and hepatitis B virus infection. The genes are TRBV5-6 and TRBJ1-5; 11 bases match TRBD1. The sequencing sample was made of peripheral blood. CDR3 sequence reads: CASSLGTGGDQSQHF. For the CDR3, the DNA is TGTGCCAGCAGCTTGGGGACAGGGGGCGATCAGTCCCAGCATTTT.